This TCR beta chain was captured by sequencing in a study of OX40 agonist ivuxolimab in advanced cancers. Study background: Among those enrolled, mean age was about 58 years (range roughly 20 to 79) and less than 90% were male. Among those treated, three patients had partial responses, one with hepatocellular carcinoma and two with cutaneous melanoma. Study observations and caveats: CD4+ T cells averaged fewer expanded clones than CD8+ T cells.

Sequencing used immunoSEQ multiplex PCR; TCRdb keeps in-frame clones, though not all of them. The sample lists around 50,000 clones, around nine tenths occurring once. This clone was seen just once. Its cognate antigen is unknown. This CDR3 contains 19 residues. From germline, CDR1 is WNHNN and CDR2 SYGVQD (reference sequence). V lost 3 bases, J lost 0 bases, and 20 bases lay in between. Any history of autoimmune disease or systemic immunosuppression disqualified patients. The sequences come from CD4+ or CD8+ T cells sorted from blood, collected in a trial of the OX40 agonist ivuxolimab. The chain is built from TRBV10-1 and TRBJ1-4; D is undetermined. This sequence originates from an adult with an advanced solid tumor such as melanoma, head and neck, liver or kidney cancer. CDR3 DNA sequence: TGCGCCAGCAGTGACCTGTTTGGCCCGGTACTTGCAACTAATGAAAAACTGTTTTTT. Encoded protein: CASSDLFGPVLATNEKLFF.